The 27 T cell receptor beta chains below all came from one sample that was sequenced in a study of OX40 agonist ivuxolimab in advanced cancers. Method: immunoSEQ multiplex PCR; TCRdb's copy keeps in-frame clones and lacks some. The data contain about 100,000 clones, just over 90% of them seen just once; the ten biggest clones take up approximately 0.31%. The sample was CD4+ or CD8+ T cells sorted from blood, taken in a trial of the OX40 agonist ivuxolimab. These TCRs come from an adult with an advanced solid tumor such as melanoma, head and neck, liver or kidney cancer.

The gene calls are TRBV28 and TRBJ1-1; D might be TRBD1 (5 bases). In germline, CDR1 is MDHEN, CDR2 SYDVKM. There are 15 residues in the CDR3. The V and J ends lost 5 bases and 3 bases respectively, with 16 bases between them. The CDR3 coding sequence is TGTGCCAGCAGTACCTACGGGGGGGTTGACACTGAAGCTTTCTTT. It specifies CASSTYGGVDTEAFF.

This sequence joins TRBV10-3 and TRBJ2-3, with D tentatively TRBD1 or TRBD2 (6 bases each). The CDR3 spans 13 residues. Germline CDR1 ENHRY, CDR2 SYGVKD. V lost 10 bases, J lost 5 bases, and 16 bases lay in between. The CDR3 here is CATTGAGEDTQYF. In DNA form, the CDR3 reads TGTGCCACCACGGGGGCAGGGGAAGATACGCAGTATTTT.

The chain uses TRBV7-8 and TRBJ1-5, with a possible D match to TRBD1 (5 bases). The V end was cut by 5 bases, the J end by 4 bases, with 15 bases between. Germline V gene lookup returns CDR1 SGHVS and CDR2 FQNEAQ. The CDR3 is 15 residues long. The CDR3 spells CASSPEVRGNQPQHF. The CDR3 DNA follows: TGTGCCAGCAGCCCAGAAGTTCGGGGGAATCAGCCCCAGCATTTT.

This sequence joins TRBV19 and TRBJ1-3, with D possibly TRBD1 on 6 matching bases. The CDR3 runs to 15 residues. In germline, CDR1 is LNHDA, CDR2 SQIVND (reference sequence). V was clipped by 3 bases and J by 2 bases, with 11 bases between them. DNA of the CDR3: TGTGCCAGTAGTATTGACAGGTTTGCTGGAAACACCATATATTTT. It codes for CASSIDRFAGNTIYF.

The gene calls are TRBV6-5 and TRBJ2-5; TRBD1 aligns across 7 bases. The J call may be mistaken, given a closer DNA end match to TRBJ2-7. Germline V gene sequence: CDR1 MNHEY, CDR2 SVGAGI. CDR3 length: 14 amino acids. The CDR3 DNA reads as TGTGCCAGCAGTTACAAGGGACAGACCTACGAGCAGTACTTC. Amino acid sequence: CASSYKGQTYEQYF.

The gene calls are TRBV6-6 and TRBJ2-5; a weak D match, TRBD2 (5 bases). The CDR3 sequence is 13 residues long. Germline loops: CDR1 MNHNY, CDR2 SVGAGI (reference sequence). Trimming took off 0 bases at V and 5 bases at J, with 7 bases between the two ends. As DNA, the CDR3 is TGTGCCAGCAGTTACTCCGGCGGGGAGACCCAGTACTTC. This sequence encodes CASSYSGGETQYF.

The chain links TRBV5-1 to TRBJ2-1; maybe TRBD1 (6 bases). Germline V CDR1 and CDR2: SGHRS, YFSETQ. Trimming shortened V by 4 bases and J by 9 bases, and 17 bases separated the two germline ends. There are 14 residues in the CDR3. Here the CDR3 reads CASSDGSGAGEQFF. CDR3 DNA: TGCGCCAGCAGCGACGGTTCAGGGGCGGGTGAGCAGTTCTTC.

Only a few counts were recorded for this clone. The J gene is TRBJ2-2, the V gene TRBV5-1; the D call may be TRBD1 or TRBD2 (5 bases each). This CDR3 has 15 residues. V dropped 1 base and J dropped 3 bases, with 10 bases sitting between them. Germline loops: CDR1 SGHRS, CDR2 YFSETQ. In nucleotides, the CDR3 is TGCGCCAGCAGCTTGACGGGACCCTACACCGGGGAGCTGTTTTTT. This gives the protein CASSLTGPYTGELFF.

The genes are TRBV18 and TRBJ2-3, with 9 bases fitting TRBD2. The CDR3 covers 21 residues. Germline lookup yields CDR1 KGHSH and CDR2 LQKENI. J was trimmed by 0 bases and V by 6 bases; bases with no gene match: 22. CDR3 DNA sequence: TGTGCCAGCTCTACCCGAAGGTCGCGGGAGGGCCTCGTGTCTAGCACAGATACGCAGTATTTT. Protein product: CASSTRRSREGLVSSTDTQYF.

The CDR3 region has the DNA TGTGCCAGCAGACCTAGGGGGCACGAGCAGTACTTC. It is translated as CASRPRGHEQYF. The chain joins TRBV6-5 to TRBJ2-7; 7 nucleotides match TRBD1. Per germline, CDR1 MNHEY and CDR2 SVGAGI. V shed 6 bases and J 5 bases; nucleotides not matched to a gene: 4. The CDR3 covers 12 residues.

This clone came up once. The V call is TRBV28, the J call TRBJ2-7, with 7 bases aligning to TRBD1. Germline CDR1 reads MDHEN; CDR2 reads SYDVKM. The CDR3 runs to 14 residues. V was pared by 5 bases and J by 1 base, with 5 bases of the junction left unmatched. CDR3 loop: CASSAGTASYEQYF. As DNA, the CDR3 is TGTGCCAGCAGTGCCGGGACAGCATCCTACGAGCAGTACTTC.

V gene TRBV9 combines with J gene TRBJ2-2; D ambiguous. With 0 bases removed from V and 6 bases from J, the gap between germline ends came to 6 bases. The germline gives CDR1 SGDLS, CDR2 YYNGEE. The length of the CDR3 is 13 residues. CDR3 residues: CASSVVESGELFF. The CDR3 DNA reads TGTGCCAGCAGCGTAGTTGAATCCGGGGAGCTGTTTTTT.

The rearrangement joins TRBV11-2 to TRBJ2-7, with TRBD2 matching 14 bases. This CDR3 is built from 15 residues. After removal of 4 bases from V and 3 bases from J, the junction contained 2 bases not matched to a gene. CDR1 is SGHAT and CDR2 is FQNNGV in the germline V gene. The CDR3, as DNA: TGTGCCAGCAGCTCGGGACTAGCGGGAGTCTACGAGCAGTACTTC. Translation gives CASSSGLAGVYEQYF.

CDR3: CASSRTLSTDTQYF. The CDR3 coding sequence is TGTGCCAGCAGCCGGACCCTGTCGACAGATACGCAGTATTTT. This chain uses TRBV7-9 with TRBJ2-3; D call uncertain. There are 14 residues in the CDR3. With 5 bases removed from V and 3 bases from J, the gap between germline ends came to 12 bases. Germline CDR1 and CDR2: SEHNR and FQNEAQ (reference sequence).

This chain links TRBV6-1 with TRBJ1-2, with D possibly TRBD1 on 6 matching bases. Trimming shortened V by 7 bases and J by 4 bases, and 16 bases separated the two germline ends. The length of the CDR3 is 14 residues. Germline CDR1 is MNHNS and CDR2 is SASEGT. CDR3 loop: CASTEGGLLYGYTF. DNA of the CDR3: TGTGCCAGCACCGAGGGGGGGCTGCTCTATGGCTACACCTTC.

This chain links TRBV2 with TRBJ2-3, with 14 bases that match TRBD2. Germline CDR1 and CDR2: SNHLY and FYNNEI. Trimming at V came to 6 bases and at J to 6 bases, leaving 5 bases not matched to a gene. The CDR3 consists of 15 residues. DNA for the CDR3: TGTGCCAGCAGGGAAAGGACTAGCGGGAGGGATACGCAGTATTTT. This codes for CASRERTSGRDTQYF.

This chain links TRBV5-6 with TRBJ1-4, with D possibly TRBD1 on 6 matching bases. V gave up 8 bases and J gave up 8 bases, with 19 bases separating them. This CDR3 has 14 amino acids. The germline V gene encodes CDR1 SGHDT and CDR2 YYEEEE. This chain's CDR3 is CASSRRGMVEKLFF. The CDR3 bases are TGTGCCAGTTCGCGGAGGGGGATGGTGGAAAAACTGTTTTTT.

CDR3 sequence (DNA): TGTGCCACCAGCAGTGATACAGGGGGTCCTGAGCAGTTCTTC. Amino acids: CATSSDTGGPEQFF. V is TRBV15 and J is TRBJ2-1; 8 nucleotides agree with TRBD1. V lost 3 bases to trimming and J lost 9 bases; unmatched junction nucleotides: 7. The CDR3 loop spans 14 amino acids. Germline V lookup: CDR1 LNHNV, CDR2 YYDKDF (reference sequence).

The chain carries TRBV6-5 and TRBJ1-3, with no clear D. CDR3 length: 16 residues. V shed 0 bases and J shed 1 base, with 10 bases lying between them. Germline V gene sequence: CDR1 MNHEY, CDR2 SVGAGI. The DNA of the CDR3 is TGTGCCAGCAGTTACTCCGCTAGTCATTCTGGAAACACCATATATTTT. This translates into CASSYSASHSGNTIYF.

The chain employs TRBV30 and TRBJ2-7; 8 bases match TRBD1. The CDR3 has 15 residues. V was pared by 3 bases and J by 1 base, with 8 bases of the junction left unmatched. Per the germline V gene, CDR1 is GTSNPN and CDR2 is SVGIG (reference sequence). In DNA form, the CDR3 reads TGTGCCTGGAGCCCCGGGACAGGTATGTCCTACGAGCAGTACTTC. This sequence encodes CAWSPGTGMSYEQYF.

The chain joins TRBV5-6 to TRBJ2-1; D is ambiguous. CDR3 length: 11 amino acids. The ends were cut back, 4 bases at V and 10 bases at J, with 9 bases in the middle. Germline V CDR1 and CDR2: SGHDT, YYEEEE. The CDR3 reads CASSITREQFF. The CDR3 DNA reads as TGTGCCAGCAGCATAACGAGGGAGCAGTTCTTC.

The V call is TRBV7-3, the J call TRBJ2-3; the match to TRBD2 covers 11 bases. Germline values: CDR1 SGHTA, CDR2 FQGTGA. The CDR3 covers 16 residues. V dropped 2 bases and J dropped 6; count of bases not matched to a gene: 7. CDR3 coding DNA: TGTGCCAGCAGCTTACTAGCGGGAGGATCCATGGATACGCAGTATTTT. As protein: CASSLLAGGSMDTQYF.

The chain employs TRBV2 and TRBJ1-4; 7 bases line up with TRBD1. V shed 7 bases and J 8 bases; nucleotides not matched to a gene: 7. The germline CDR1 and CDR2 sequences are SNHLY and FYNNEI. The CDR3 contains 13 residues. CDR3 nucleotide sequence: TGTGCCAGCACTTCCGACAGGGCGGAAAAACTGTTTTTT. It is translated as CASTSDRAEKLFF.

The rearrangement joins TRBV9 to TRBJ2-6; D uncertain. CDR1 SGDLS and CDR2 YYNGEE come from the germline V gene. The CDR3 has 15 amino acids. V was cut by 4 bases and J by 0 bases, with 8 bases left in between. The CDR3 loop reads CASSTESSGANVLTF. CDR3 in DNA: TGTGCCAGCAGCACAGAAAGCTCTGGGGCCAACGTCCTGACTTTC. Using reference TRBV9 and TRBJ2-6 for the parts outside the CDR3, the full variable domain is DSGVTQTPKHLITATGQRVTLRCSPRSGDLSVYWYQQSLDQGLQFLIQYYNGEERAKGNILERFSAQQFPDLHSELNLSSLELGDSALYFCASSTESSGANVLTFGAGSRLTVL.

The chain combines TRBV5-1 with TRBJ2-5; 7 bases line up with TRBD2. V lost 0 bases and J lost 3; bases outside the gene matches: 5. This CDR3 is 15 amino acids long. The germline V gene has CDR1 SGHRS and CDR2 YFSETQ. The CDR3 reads CASSLAGLAEETQYF. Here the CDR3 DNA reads TGCGCCAGCAGCTTGGCCGGGCTAGCGGAAGAGACCCAGTACTTC.

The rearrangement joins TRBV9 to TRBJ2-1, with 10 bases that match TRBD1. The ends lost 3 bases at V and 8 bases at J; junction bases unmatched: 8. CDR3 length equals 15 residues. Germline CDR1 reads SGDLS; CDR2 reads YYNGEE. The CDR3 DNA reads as TGTGCCAGCAGCGCGGGACAGGGGAGGGCGGATGAGCAGTTCTTC. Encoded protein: CASSAGQGRADEQFF. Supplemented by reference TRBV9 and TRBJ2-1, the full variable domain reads DSGVTQTPKHLITATGQRVTLRCSPRSGDLSVYWYQQSLDQGLQFLIQYYNGEERAKGNILERFSAQQFPDLHSELNLSSLELGDSALYFCASSAGQGRADEQFFGPGTRLTVL.

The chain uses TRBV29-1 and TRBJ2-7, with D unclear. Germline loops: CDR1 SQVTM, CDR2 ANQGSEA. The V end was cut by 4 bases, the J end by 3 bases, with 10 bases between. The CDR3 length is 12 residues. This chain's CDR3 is CSVVYAGYEQYF. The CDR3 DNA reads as TGCAGCGTTGTGTACGCAGGCTACGAGCAGTACTTC.